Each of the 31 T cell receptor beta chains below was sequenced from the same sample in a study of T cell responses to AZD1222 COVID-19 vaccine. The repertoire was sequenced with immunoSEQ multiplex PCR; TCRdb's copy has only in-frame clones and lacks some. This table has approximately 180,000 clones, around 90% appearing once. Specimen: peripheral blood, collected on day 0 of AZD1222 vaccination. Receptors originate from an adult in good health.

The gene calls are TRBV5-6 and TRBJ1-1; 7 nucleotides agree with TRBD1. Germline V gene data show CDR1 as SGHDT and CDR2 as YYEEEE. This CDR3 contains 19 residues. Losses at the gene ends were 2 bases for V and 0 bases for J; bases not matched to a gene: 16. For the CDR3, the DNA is TGTGCCAGCAGCTTACTCCAGGGGGTTACTCTCAATCTGAACACTGAAGCTTTCTTT. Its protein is CASSLLQGVTLNLNTEAFF.

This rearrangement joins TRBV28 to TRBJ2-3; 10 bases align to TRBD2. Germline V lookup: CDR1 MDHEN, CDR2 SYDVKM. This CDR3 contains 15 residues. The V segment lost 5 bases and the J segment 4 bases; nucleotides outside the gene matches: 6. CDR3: CASSGAGTSADTQYF. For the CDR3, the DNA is TGTGCCAGCAGTGGGGCCGGGACTAGCGCAGATACGCAGTATTTT. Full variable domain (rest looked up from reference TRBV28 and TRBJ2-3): DVKVTQSSRYLVKRTGEKVFLECVQDMDHENMFWYRQDPGLGLRLIYFSYDVKMKEKGDIPEGYSVSREKKERFSLILESASTNQTSMYLCASSGAGTSADTQYFGPGTRLTVL.

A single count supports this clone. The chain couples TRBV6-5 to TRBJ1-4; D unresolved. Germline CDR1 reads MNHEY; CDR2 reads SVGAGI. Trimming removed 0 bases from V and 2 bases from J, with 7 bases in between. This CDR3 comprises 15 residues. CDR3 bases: TGTGCCAGCAGTTACTCGGGGTCGACTAATGAAAAACTGTTTTTT. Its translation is CASSYSGSTNEKLFF.

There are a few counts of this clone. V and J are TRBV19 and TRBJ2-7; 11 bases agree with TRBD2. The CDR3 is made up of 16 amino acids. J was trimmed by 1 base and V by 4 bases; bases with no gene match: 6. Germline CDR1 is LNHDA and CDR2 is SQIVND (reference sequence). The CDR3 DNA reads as TGTGCCAGTAGTACGTCCGGGACTAGCGGATCCTACGAGCAGTACTTC. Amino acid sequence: CASSTSGTSGSYEQYF. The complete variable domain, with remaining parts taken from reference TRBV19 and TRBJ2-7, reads DGGITQSPKYLFRKEGQNVTLSCEQNLNHDAMYWYRQDPGQGLRLIYYSQIVNDFQKGDIAEGYSVSREKKESFPLTVTSAQKNPTAFYLCASSTSGTSGSYEQYFGPGTRLTVT.

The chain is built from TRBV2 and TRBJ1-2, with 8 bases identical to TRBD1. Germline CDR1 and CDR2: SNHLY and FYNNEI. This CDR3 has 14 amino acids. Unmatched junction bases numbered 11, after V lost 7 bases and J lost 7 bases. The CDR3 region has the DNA TGTGCCAGCACAATCAATGGACAGGGCGGTGGCTACACCTTC. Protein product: CASTINGQGGGYTF. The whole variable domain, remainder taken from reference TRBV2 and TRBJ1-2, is EPEVTQTPSHQVTQMGQEVILRCVPISNHLYFYWYRQILGQKVEFLVSFYNNEISEKSEIFDDQFSVERPDGSNFTLKIRSTKLEDSAMYFCASTINGQGGGYTFGSGTRLTVV.

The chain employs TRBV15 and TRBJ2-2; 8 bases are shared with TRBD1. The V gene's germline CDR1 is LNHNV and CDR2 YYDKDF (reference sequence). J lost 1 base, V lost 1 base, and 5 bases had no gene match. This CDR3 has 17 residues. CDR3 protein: CATSRATGTGNTGELFF. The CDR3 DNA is TGTGCCACCAGCAGAGCGACCGGGACAGGGAACACCGGGGAGCTGTTTTTT.

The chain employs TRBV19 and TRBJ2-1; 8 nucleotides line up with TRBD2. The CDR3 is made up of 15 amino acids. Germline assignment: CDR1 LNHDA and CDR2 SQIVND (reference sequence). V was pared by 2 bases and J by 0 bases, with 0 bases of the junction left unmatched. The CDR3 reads CASSISGGSYNEQFF. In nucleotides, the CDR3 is TGTGCCAGTAGTATAAGCGGGGGCTCCTACAATGAGCAGTTCTTC. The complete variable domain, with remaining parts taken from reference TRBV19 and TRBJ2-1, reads DGGITQSPKYLFRKEGQNVTLSCEQNLNHDAMYWYRQDPGQGLRLIYYSQIVNDFQKGDIAEGYSVSREKKESFPLTVTSAQKNPTAFYLCASSISGGSYNEQFFGPGTRLTVL.

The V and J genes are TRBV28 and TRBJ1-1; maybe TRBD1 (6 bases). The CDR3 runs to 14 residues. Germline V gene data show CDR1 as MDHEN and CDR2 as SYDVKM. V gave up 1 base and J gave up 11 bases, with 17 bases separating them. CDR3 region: CASSLFGGRPVAFF. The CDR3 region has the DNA TGTGCCAGCAGTTTATTCGGGGGGCGCCCGGTGGCTTTCTTT.

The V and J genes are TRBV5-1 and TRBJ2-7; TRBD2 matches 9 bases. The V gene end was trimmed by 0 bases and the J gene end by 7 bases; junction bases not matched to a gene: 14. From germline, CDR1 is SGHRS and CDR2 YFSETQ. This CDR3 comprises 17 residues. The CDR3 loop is CASSLGGLAPGLGEQYF. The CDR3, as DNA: TGCGCCAGCAGCTTGGGAGGACTAGCGCCCGGCTTGGGGGAGCAGTACTTC.

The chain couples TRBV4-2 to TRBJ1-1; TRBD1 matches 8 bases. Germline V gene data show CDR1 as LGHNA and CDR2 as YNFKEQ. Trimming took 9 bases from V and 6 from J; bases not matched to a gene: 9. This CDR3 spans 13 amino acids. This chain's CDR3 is CASRAQGAAEAFF. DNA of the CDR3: TGTGCCAGTAGAGCTCAGGGGGCTGCTGAAGCTTTCTTT.

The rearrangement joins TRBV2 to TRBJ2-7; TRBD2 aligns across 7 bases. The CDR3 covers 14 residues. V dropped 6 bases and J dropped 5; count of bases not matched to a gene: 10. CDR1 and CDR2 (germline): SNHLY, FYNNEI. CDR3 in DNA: TGTGCCAGCAGGTTCGGCGGGAGCCAAAACGAGCAGTACTTC. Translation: CASRFGGSQNEQYF. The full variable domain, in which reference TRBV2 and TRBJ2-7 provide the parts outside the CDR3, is EPEVTQTPSHQVTQMGQEVILRCVPISNHLYFYWYRQILGQKVEFLVSFYNNEISEKSEIFDDQFSVERPDGSNFTLKIRSTKLEDSAMYFCASRFGGSQNEQYFGPGTRLTVT.

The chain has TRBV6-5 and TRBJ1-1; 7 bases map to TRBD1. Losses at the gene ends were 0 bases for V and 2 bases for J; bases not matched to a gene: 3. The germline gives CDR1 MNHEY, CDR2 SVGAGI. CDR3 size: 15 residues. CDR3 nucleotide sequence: TGTGCCAGCAGTTACTCGGGACAGCGAAACACTGAAGCTTTCTTT. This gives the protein CASSYSGQRNTEAFF.

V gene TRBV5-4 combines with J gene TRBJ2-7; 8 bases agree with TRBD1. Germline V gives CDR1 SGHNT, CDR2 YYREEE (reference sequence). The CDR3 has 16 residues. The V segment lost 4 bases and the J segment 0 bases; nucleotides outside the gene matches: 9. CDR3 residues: CASSLLGQGVSYEQYF. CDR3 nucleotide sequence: TGTGCCAGCAGCCTGCTCGGACAGGGTGTCTCCTACGAGCAGTACTTC.

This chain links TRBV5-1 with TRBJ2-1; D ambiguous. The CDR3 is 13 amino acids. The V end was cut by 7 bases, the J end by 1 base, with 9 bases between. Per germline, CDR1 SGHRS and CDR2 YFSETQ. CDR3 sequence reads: CASASQSYNEQFF. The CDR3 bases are TGCGCCAGCGCGTCTCAATCCTACAATGAGCAGTTCTTC.

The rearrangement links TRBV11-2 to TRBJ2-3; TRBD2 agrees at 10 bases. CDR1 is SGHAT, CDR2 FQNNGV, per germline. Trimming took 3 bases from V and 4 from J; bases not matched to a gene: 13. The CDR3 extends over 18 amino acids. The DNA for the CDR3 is TGTGCCAGCAGCTTCCAAGGACAGCGGGAGGGTAGCCCAGATACGCAGTATTTT. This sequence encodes CASSFQGQREGSPDTQYF.

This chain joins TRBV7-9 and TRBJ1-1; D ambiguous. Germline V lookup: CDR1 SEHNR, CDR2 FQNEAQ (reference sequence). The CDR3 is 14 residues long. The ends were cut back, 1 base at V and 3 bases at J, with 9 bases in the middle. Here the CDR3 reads CASSLGVGDTEAFF. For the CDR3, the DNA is TGTGCCAGCAGCTTAGGGGTCGGTGACACTGAAGCTTTCTTT.

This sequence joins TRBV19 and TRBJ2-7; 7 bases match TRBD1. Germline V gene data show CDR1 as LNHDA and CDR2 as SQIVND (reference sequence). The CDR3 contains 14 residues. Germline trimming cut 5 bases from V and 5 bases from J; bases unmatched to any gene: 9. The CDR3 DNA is TGTGCCAGTAGTGGGTCCGGGACAGCGGACGAGCAGTACTTC. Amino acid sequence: CASSGSGTADEQYF.

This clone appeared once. In DNA form, the CDR3 reads TGTGCCACCAGCAGAGATCGGCCGAACACTGAAGCTTTCTTT. Its translation is CATSRDRPNTEAFF. J is TRBJ1-1 and V is TRBV15, with D unresolved. In germline, CDR1 is LNHNV, CDR2 YYDKDF (reference sequence). Trimming removed 0 bases from V and 1 base from J, with 6 bases in between. The CDR3 runs to 14 residues.

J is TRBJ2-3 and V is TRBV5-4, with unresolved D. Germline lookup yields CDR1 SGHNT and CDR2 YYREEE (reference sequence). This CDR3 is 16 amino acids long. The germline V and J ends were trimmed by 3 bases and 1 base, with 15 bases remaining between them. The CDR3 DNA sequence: TGTGCCAGCAGCTACGCAGCAGCTCGTCGCACAGATACGCAGTATTTT. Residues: CASSYAAARRTDTQYF.

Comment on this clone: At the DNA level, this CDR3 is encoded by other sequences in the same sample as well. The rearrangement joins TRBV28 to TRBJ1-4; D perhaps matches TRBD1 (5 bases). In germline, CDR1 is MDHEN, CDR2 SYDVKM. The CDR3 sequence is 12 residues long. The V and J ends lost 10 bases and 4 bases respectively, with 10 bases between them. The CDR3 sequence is CATGRLNEKLFF. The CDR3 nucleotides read TGTGCCACGGGACGGCTTAATGAAAAACTGTTTTTT. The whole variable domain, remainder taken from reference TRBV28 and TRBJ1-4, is DVKVTQSSRYLVKRTGEKVFLECVQDMDHENMFWYRQDPGLGLRLIYFSYDVKMKEKGDIPEGYSVSREKKERFSLILESASTNQTSMYLCATGRLNEKLFFGSGTQLSVL.

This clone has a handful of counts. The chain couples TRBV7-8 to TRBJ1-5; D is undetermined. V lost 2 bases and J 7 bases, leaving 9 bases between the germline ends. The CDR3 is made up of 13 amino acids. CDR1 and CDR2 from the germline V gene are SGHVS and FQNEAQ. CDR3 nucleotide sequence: TGTGCCAGCAGCTTAAGGTCGGGACAGCCCCAGCATTTT. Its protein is CASSLRSGQPQHF. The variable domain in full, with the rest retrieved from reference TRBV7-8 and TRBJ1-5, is GAGVSQSPRYKVAKRGQDVALRCDPISGHVSLFWYQQALGQGPEFLTYFQNEAQLDKSGLPSDRFFAERPEGSVSTLKIQRTQQEDSAVYLCASSLRSGQPQHFGDGTRLSIL.

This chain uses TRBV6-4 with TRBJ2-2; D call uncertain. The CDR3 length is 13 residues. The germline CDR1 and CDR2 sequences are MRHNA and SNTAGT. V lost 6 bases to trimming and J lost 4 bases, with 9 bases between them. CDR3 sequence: CASSKMSTGELFF. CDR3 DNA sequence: TGTGCCAGCAGCAAGATGTCCACCGGGGAGCTGTTTTTT.

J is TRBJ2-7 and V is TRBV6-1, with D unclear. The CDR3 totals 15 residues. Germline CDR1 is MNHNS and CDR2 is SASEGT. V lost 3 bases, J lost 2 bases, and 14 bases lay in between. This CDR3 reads CASSDQPLSTYEQYF. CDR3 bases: TGTGCCAGCAGTGATCAACCGCTTTCCACCTACGAGCAGTACTTC.

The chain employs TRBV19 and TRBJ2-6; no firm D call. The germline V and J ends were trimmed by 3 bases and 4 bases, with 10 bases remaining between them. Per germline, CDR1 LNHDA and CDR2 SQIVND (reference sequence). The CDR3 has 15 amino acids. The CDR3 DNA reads TGTGCCAGTAGTATCGCCCTGGCCGGGGCCAACGTCCTGACTTTC. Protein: CASSIALAGANVLTF.

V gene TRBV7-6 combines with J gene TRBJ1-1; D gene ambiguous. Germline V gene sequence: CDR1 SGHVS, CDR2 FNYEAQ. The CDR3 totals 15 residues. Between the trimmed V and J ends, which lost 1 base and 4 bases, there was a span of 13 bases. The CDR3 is CASSLGAGSGTEAFF. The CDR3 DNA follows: TGTGCCAGCAGCTTAGGTGCGGGTTCGGGCACTGAAGCTTTCTTT.

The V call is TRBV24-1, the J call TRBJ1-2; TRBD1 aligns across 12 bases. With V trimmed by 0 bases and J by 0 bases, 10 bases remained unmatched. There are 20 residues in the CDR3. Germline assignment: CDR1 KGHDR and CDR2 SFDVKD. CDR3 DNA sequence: TGTGCCACCAGTGATTTGGGGCCAGGGGACAGGGGGCGGTCTAACTATGGCTACACCTTC. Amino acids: CATSDLGPGDRGRSNYGYTF.

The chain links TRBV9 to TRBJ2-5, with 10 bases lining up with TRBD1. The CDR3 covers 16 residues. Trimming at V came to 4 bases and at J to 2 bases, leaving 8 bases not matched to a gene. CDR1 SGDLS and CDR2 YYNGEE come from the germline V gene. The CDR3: CASSPRRTGGQETQYF. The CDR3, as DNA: TGTGCCAGCAGCCCGCGGCGGACAGGGGGACAAGAGACCCAGTACTTC.

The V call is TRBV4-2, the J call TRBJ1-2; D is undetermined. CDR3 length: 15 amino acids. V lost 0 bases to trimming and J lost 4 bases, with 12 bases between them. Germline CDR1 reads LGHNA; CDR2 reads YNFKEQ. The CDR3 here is CASSQELNTRYGYTF. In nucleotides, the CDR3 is TGTGCCAGCAGCCAAGAACTTAACACCCGCTATGGCTACACCTTC.

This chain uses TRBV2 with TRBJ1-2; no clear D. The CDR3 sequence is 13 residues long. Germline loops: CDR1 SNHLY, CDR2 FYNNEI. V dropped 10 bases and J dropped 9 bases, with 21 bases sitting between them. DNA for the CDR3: TGTGCCATCGATATTCAGCAGACGGAGAGCTACACCTTC. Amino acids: CAIDIQQTESYTF.

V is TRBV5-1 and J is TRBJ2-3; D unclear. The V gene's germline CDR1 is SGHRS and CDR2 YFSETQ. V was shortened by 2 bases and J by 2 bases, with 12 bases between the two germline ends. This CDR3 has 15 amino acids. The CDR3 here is CASSFSTVPTDTQYF. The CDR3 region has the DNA TGCGCCAGCAGCTTTTCAACCGTGCCCACAGATACGCAGTATTTT.

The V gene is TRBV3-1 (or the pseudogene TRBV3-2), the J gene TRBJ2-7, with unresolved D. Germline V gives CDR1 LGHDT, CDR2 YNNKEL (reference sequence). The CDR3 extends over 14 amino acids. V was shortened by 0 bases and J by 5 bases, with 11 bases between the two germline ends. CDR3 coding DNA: TGTGCCAGCAGCCAAGATGTAAGTGCCCACGAGCAGTACTTC. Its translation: CASSQDVSAHEQYF.